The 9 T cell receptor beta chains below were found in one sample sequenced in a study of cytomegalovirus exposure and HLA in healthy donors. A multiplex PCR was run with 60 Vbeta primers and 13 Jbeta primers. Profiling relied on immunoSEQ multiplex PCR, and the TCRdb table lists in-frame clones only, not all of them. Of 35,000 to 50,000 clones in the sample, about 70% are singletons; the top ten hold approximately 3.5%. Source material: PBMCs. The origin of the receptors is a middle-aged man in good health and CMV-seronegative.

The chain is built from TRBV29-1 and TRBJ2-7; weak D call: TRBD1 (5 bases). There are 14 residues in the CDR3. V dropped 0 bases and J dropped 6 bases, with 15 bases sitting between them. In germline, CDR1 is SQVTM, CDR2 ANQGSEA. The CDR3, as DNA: TGCAGCGTTGAAGACTGGGCCAGGGTTGGCGAGCAGTACTTC. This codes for CSVEDWARVGEQYF.

CDR3 bases: TGTGCCAGCAGCCATTACAGGGGGCGGAGGTCGAATTCACCCCTCCACTTT. This encodes CASSHYRGRRSNSPLHF. The chain joins TRBV7-6 to TRBJ1-6; 9 bases are a match to TRBD1. Per germline, CDR1 SGHVS and CDR2 FNYEAQ. CDR3 length equals 17 residues. Trimming cost V 5 bases and J 7 bases; bases outside gene matches: 12.

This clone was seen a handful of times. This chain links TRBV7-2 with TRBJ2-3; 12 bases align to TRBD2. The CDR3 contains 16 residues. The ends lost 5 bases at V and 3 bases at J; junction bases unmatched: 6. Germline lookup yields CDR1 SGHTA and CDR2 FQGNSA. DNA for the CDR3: TGTGCCAGCAGCACCGGACTAGCGGGGTTAACAGATACGCAGTATTTT. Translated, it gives CASSTGLAGLTDTQYF. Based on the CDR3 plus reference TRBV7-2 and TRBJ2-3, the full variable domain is GAGVSQSPSNKVTEKGKDVELRCDPISGHTALYWYRQSLGQGLEFLIYFQGNSAPDKSGLPSDRFSAERTGGSVSTLTIQRTQQEDSAVYLCASSTGLAGLTDTQYFGPGTRLTVL.

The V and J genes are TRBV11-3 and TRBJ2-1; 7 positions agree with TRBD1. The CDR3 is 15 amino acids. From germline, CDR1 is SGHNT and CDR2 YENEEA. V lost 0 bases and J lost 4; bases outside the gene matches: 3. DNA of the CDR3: TGTGCCAGCAGCTTAGAGGGACAGCCTTACAATGAGCAGTTCTTC. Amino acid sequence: CASSLEGQPYNEQFF.

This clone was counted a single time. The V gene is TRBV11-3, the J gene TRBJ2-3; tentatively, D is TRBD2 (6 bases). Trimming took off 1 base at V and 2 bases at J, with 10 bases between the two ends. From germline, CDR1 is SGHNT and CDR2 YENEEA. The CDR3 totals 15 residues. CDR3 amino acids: CASSLGGENTDTQYF. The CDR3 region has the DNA TGTGCCAGCAGCTTAGGCGGGGAGAACACAGATACGCAGTATTTT.

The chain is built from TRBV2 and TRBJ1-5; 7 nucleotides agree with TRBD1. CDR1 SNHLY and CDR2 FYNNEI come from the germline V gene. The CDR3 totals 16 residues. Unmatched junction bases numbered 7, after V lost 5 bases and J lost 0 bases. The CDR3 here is CASSYLTGDSNQPQHF. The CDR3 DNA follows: TGTGCCAGCAGTTACCTAACAGGGGATAGCAATCAGCCCCAGCATTTT.

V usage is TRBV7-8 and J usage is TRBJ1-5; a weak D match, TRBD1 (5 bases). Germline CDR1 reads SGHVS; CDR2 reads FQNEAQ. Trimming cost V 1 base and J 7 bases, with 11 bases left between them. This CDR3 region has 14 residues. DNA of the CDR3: TGTGCCAGCAGCTTAGTAGGGGCGGGGCAGCCCCAGCATTTT. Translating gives CASSLVGAGQPQHF. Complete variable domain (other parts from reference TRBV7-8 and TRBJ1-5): GAGVSQSPRYKVAKRGQDVALRCDPISGHVSLFWYQQALGQGPEFLTYFQNEAQLDKSGLPSDRFFAERPEGSVSTLKIQRTQQEDSAVYLCASSLVGAGQPQHFGDGTRLSIL.

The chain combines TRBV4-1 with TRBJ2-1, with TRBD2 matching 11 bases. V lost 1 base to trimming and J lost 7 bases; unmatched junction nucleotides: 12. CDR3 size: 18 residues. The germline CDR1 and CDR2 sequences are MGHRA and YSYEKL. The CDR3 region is CASSQGLAGGQRGNEQFF. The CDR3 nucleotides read TGCGCCAGCAGCCAAGGGCTAGCGGGGGGTCAGAGGGGGAATGAGCAGTTCTTC.

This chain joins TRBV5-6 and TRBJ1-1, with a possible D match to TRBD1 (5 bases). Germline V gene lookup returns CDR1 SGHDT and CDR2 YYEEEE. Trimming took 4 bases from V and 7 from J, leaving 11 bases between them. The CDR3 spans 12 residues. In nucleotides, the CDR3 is TGTGCCAGCAGCGTCAGGGTGGGTGAAGCTTTCTTT. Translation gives CASSVRVGEAFF.